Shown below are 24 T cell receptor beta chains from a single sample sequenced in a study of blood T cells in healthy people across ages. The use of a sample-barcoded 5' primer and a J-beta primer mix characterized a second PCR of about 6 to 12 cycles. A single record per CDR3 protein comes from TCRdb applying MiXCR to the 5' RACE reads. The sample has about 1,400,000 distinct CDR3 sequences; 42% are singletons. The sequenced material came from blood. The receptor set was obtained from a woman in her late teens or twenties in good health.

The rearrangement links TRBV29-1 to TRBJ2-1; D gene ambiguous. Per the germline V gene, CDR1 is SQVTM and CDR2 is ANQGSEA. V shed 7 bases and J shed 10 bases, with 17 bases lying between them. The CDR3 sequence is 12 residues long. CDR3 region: CSAGDPEDEQFF. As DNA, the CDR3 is TGCAGCGCCGGAGACCCCGAGGACGAGCAGTTCTTC.

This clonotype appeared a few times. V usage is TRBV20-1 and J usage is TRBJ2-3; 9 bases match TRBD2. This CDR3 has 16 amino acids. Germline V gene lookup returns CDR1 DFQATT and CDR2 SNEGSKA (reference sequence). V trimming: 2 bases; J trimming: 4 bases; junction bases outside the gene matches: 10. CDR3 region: CSARSRSGSGADTQYF. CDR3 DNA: TGCAGTGCTAGAAGCCGTAGCGGGAGCGGCGCAGATACGCAGTATTTT.

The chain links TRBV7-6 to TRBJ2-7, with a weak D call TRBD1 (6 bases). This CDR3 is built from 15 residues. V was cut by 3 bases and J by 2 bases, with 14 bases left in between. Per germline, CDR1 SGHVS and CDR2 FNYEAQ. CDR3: CASSFTAGVPYEQYF. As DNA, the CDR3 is TGTGCCAGCAGCTTTACGGCAGGGGTTCCCTACGAGCAGTACTTC.

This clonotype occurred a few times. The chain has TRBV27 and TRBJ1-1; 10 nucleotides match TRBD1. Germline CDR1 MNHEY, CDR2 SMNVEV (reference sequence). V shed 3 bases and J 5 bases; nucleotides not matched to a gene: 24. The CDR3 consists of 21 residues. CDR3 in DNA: TGTGCCAGCAGTTTGACAGGGGGCATAGTCGTAGCTACGTGGGCTGGGACTGAAGCTTTCTTT. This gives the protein CASSLTGGIVVATWAGTEAFF.

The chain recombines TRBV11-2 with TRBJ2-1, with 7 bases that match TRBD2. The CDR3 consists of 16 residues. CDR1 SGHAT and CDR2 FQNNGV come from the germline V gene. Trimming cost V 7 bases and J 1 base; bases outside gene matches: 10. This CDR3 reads CASNLRQAGSYNEQFF. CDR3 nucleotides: TGTGCCAGCAACCTAAGGCAAGCGGGATCCTACAATGAGCAGTTCTTC. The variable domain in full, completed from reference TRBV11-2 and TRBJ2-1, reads EAGVAQSPRYKIIEKRQSVAFWCNPISGHATLYWYQQILGQGPKLLIQFQNNGVVDDSQLPKDRFSAERLKGVDSTLKIQPAKLEDSAVYLCASNLRQAGSYNEQFFGPGTRLTVL.

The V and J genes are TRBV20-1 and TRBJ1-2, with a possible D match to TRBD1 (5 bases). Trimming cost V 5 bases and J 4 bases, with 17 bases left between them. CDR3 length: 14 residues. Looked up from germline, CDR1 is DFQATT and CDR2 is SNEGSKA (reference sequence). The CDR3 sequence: CSACCLPGLYGYTF. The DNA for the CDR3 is TGCAGTGCTTGCTGCCTCCCAGGGCTCTATGGCTACACCTTC.

The chain's CDR3 is CSAPTGSNYGYTF. The CDR3 DNA reads as TGCAGTGCTCCGACAGGGTCTAACTATGGCTACACCTTC. The gene calls are TRBV20-1 and TRBJ1-2, with 7 bases matching TRBD1. Germline V gene lookup returns CDR1 DFQATT and CDR2 SNEGSKA (reference sequence). The CDR3 contains 13 residues. The V gene end was trimmed by 5 bases and the J gene end by 0 bases; junction bases not matched to a gene: 3.

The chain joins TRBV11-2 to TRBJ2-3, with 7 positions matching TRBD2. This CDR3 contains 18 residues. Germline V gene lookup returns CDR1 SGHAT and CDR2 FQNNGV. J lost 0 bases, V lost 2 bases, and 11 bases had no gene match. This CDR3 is CASSLFAGLRSSTDTQYF. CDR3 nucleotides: TGTGCCAGCAGCTTATTTGCGGGACTAAGATCTAGCACAGATACGCAGTATTTT.

The DNA for the CDR3 is TGTGCCAGCAGCCAAGAAAGGGCGGGAGGGCCAAGTGAGCAGTTCTTC. It specifies CASSQERAGGPSEQFF. V and J are TRBV6-5 and TRBJ2-1; TRBD2 matches 9 bases. CDR1 MNHEY and CDR2 SVGAGI come from the germline V gene. The CDR3 is 16 residues long. V was pared by 6 bases and J by 9 bases, with 15 bases of the junction left unmatched.

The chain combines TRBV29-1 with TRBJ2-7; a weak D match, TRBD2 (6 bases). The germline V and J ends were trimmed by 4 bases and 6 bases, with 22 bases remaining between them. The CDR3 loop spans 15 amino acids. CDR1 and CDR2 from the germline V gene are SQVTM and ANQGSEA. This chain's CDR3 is CSVAPRGRGTSEQYF. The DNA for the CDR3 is TGCAGCGTTGCCCCTCGAGGACGGGGGACCAGCGAGCAGTACTTC.

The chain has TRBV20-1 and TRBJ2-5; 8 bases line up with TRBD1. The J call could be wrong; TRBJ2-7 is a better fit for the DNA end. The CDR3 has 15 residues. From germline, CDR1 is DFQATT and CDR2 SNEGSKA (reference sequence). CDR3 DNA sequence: TGCAGTGCTAGAGATCTAGATCAGGGGGCCCACGAGCAGTACTTC. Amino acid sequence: CSARDLDQGAHEQYF.

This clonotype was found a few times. CDR3 nucleotides: TGCAGTGCTAGAGGACAGTCCAGCACAGATACGCAGTATTTT. This gives the protein CSARGQSSTDTQYF. The chain is built from TRBV20-1 and TRBJ2-3, with a tentative D call TRBD1 (5 bases). This CDR3 comprises 14 residues. V lost 1 base to trimming and J lost 0 bases, with 8 bases between them. Germline CDR1 and CDR2: DFQATT and SNEGSKA (reference sequence).

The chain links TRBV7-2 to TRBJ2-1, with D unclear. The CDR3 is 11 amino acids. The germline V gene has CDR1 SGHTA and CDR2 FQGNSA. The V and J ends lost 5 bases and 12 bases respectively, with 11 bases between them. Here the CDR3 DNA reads TGTACCAGCAGCGCCGAGCTTTGGCAGTTCTTC. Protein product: CTSSAELWQFF.

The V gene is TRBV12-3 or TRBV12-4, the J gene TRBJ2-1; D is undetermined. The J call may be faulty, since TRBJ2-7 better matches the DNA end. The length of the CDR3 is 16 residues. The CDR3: CASSLAASLAYNEQYF. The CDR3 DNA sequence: TGTGCCAGCAGTTTAGCAGCCTCCCTGGCCTACAATGAGCAGTACTTC.

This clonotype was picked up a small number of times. CDR3 protein: CSVEEGQLAKNIQYF. CDR3 nucleotide sequence: TGCAGCGTTGAAGAAGGTCAGTTAGCCAAAAACATTCAGTACTTC. V is TRBV29-1 and J is TRBJ2-4, with D unresolved. This CDR3 is 15 amino acids long. Germline assignment: CDR1 SQVTM and CDR2 ANQGSEA. Trimming stripped 0 bases from V and 0 bases from J, with 9 bases between.

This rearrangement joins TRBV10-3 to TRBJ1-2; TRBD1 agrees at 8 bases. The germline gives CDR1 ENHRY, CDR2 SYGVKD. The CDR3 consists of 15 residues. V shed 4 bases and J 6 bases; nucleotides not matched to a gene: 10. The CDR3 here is CAISVGTGARDGYTF. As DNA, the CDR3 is TGTGCCATCAGTGTGGGGACAGGTGCCCGCGATGGCTACACCTTC.

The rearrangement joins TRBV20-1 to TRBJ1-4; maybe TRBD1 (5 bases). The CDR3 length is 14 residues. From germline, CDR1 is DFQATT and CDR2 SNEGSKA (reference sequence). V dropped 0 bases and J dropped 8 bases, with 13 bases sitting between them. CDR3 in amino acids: CSARDPRGREKLFF. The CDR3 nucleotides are TGCAGTGCTAGAGATCCGAGGGGACGGGAAAAACTGTTTTTT.

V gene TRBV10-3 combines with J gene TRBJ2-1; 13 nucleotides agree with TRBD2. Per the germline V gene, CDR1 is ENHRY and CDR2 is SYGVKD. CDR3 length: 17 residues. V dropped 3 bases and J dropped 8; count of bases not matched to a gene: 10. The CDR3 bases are TGTGCCATCAGTGATCCCCCCGGGACTAGCGGGATCTATGAGCAGTTCTTC. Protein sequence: CAISDPPGTSGIYEQFF.

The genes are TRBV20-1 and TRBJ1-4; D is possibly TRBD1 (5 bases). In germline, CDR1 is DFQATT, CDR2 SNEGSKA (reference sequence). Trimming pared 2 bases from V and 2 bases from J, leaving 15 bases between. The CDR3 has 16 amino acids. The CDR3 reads CSARSGEIGTNEKLFF. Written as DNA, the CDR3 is TGCAGTGCTAGATCGGGGGAGATTGGGACTAATGAAAAACTGTTTTTT.

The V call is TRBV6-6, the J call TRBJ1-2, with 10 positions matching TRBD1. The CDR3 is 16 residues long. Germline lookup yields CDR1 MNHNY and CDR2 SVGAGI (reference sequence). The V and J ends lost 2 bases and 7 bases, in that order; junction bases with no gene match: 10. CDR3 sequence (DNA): TGTGCCAGCAGTTACAACGGGGGGGACAGGGGTTCTGGCTACACCTTC. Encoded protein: CASSYNGGDRGSGYTF.

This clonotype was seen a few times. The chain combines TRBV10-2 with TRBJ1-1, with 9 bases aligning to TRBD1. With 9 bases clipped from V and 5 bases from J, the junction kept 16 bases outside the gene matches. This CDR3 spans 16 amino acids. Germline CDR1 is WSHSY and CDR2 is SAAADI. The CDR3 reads CASKKTGGGTGTEAFF. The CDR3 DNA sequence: TGCGCCAGTAAAAAGACAGGGGGAGGAACAGGGACTGAAGCTTTCTTT.

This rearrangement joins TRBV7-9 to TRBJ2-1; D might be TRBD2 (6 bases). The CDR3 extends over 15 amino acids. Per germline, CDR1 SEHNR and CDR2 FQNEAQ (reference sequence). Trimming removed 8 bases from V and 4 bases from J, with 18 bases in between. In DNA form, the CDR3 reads TGTGCCAGCGCGCCCCTGGGAGGCCATTACAATGAGCAGTTCTTC. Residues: CASAPLGGHYNEQFF.

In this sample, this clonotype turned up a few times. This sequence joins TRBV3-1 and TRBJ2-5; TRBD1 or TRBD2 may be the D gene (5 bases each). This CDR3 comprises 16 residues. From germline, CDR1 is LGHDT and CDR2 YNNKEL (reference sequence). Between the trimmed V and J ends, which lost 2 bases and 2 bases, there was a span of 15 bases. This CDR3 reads CASSQTGPWGQETQYF. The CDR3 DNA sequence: TGTGCCAGCAGCCAAACAGGTCCTTGGGGGCAAGAGACCCAGTACTTC.

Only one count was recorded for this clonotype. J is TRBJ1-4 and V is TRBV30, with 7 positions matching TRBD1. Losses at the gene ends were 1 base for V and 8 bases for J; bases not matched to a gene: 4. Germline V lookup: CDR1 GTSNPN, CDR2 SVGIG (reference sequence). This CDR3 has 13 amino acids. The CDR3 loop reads CAWSGQGSEKLFF. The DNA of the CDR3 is TGTGCCTGGAGTGGACAGGGAAGCGAAAAACTGTTTTTT.